These T cell receptor beta chains were read from a single sample in a study of blood T cells in healthy people across ages. TCRdb re-called the 5' RACE reads through MiXCR, storing one row per CDR3 protein. The repertoire holds some 1,500,000 distinct CDR3 sequences, approximately 43% seen once, with 4% in the top ten. Sequencing was carried out using blood. All receptors derive from a woman aged 18-29 years in good health. Both conserved end residues are trimmed from each CDR3.

V: TRBV27
J: TRBJ1-2
CDR3: ASSWTLGNYGYT

V: TRBV28
J: TRBJ1-2
CDR3: ASSLSLRQYGYT

V: TRBV7-2
J: TRBJ2-1
CDR3: ASSLASGREKQF

V: TRBV4-1
J: TRBJ1-3
CDR3: ASSHPDRGPGNTIY

V: TRBV4-3
J: TRBJ1-2
CDR3: ASSQGEGLYGYT

V: TRBV27
J: TRBJ2-7
CDR3: ASSPRATYNEQY

V: TRBV7-2
J: TRBJ1-2
CDR3: ASSLGPGSEGYT

V: TRBV13
J: TRBJ2-7
CDR3: ASSLVSRLAGGSSYEQY

V: TRBV7-2
J: TRBJ1-2
CDR3: ASSLVLGRSYGYT

V: TRBV11-2
J: TRBJ2-3
CDR3: ASSLELPGAGTDTQY

V: TRBV9
J: TRBJ2-2
CDR3: ASSAPQATGELF

V: TRBV6-6
J: TRBJ2-7
CDR3: ASSPQGSSYEQY

V: TRBV5-1
J: TRBJ1-1
CDR3: ASSLDSGGMNTEAF

V: TRBV12-3/TRBV12-4
J: TRBJ1-2
CDR3: ASSLGESNYGYT

V: TRBV3-1
J: TRBJ1-6
CDR3: ASSQDSSPLH

V: TRBV10-3
J: TRBJ2-1
CDR3: AIKGRAVNEQF

V: TRBV5-4
J: TRBJ2-7
CDR3: ASSSKSVTSEQY

V: TRBV24-1
J: TRBJ2-1
CDR3: ATSDILDNEQF

V: TRBV20-1
J: TRBJ2-1
CDR3: SAVYVTSGRANEQF

V: TRBV20-1
J: TRBJ1-3
CDR3: SASLESSGNTIY

V: TRBV7-2
J: TRBJ1-6
CDR3: ASSLGGVNNSPLH

V: TRBV2
J: TRBJ2-5
CDR3: ASSEYGAETQY

V: TRBV6-5
J: TRBJ1-2
CDR3: ASSETDYYGYT

V: TRBV7-2
J: TRBJ2-7
CDR3: ASSPTSGQSYEQY

V: TRBV29-1
J: TRBJ2-1
CDR3: SVEARGSEQF

V: TRBV27
J: TRBJ2-3
CDR3: ASSPRVFGRRGMDTQY

V: TRBV24-1
J: TRBJ2-5
CDR3: ATSDLTAGEQY

V: TRBV7-9
J: TRBJ1-1
CDR3: ASGSGGWAEAF

V: TRBV4-1
J: TRBJ2-1
CDR3: ASSQVAAEQF

V: TRBV30
J: TRBJ2-1
CDR3: AYRSGTSYNEQF

V: TRBV7-2
J: TRBJ1-1
CDR3: ASAYRGGPLMNTEAF

V: TRBV5-1
J: TRBJ2-5
CDR3: ASSSASGSVETQY

V: TRBV6-5
J: -
CDR3: ASGYNSYQETQY

V: TRBV7-7
J: TRBJ2-5
CDR3: ASSLRRGPYNEQY

V: TRBV12-3/TRBV12-4
J: TRBJ1-3
CDR3: ASSLLGNNIY